This TCR beta chain was retrieved from a study of blood T cells in healthy people across ages. General study points: Naive T cell percentage and TCR beta diversity correlated strongly. A greater number of naive CD4+ cells and higher diversity distinguished long-lived donors from aged donors.

All donors came from Russia, were Caucasian and healthy, and spanned ages roughly 6 to 100. This clonotype was seen at least ten times. The antigen is not known. The ends were cut back, 5 bases at V and 4 bases at J, with 14 bases in the middle. This CDR3 region has 14 residues. The germline gives CDR1 MNHNS, CDR2 SASEGT. For the second PCR, which ran for roughly 6 to 12 cycles, a sample-barcoded 5' primer and a J-beta primer mix were used. The template-switch adaptor was a 5' adaptor with 12 random nucleotides. It tagged each cDNA molecule. From the 5' RACE reads, TCRdb called clonotypes with MiXCR, one entry per CDR3 protein. The sample lists around 1,800,000 distinct CDR3 sequences; more than 35% were seen once.

The sequence came from a human donor in good health. V and J are TRBV6-1 and TRBJ1-2; no reliable D call. Sequencing was performed on blood. The CDR3 is CASSPVGRIYGYTF. The CDR3 DNA sequence: TGTGCCAGCAGTCCAGTGGGCAGAATCTATGGCTACACCTTC.